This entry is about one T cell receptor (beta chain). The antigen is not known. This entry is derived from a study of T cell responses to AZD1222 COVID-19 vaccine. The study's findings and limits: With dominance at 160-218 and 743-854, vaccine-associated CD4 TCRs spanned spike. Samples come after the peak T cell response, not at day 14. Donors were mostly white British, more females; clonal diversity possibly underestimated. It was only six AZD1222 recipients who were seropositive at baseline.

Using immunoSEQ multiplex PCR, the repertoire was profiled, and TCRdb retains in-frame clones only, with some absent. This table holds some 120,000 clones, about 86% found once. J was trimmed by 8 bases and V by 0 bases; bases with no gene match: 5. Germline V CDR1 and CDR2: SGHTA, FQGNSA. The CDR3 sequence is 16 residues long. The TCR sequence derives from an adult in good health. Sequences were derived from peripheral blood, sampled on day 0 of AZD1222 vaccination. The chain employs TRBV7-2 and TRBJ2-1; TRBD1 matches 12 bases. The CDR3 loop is CASSLAGTGGFDEQFF. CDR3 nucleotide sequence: TGTGCCAGCAGCTTAGCCGGGACAGGGGGCTTTGATGAGCAGTTCTTC.